This T cell receptor beta chain was sequenced in a study of blood T cell repertoires in COVID-19 (dated by TCRdb to about 2020). Study-level background: Samples from collaborators originated in the United States, Italy and Spain and spanned both the acute and convalescent phases of COVID-19. The prospective study material was composed of cDNA or gDNA derived from T cells, B-cell-depleted T cells, or PBMCs. The dataset comprised deeply sampled blood TCRbeta repertoires from subjects exposed to, actively infected with, or recovered from COVID-19. The repertoires were made available in a free public database intended to serve as a resource for research on the immune response to SARS-CoV-2. The samples were drawn from the first 160 participants of the ongoing ImmuneRACE study and from 1,254 subjects provided by 6 global collaborators. Sample metadata almost always included a de-identified subject ID, COVID-19 status, age in years and sex. HLA class I and class II types, where available, came from metadata supplied by the sample provider rather than from assay-based typing.

TCRbeta CDR3 regions were amplified from genomic DNA by means of the immunoSEQ Assay, a bias-controlled multiplex PCR. The authors processed their data as follows. Within the assay, amplification of reference gene primers was used to estimate how many nucleated cells each sample contained. To quantify the absolute abundance of each unique TCRbeta CDR3 rearrangement, sequence reads were collapsed and filtered. For each sample, productive Simpson clonality was calculated as the square root of Simpson's diversity index over productive rearrangements. The immuneACCESS repertoire file appears here via TCRdb, limited to in-frame rearrangements. These files lack a portion of the clones; in checked studies, under half of the deficit traces to unresolved V genes, and the cause of the others is not known. V and J calls and clone size are copied from that table; D and trimming were computed from the DNA. In all, the sample holds approximately 160,000 clones, and 70% to 85% of those were seen once. Of the sample, 1% to 1.5% is held by the ten largest clones.

The CDR1 and CDR2 encoded by the germline V gene are MNHEY and SVGEGT. V trim: 5 bases; J trim: 3 bases; unmatched bases: 7. From the cysteine up to the phenylalanine, the CDR3 has a length of 15 residues. CDR3 DNA is the only sequence kept; it has 45 bases, read in frame from the first base. Another Seattle source contributed samples from volunteer blood donors who had recovered from COVID-19. The collaborating institutions used their own protocols to collect whole blood in K2EDTA tubes. For TCRbeta analysis, collaborator samples were shipped as frozen whole blood, as isolated PBMCs, or as DNA extracted from either sample type. The full study reports these points: How much clinical and demographic metadata was included differed by source and by participant, and the metadata was provided uncurated.

Comment on this clone: Its antigen is currently not known. No quality values exist for individual bases; no much larger clone is one base distant.

The TCR sequence derives from a man aged 60 to 69 who had recovered from COVID-19. The sample taken for sequencing was peripheral blood. The rearrangement joined TRBV6-2 or TRBV6-3 to TRBJ1-5; TRBD1 fits 7 bases in the junction. The CDR3 region has the sequence CASSRDREVNQPQHF. The DNA reads as follows: TGTGCCAGCAGTAGAGACAGGGAGGTCAATCAGCCCCAGCATTTT.